The rows below give T cell receptor beta chains drawn from one sample of a study of blood T cells in healthy people across ages. TCRdb ran MiXCR on the 5' RACE reads and lists one entry per CDR3 protein. The table has around 500,000 distinct CDR3 sequences, approximately 26% seen once. These data are also associated with another study on T cells of mothers and their children.

Sequencing was performed on blood. The source of these receptors is a boy aged 2 to 9 in good health. Both conserved end residues are part of each CDR3. The D gene is left open where the match is weak. Size is stated for part of the rows, as once, few or many counts, or as a class when the clone is expanded.

V gene	clone size	D gene	J gene	CDR3 protein	CDR3 DNA
TRBV28	few	.	TRBJ1-1	CASSDSFEAFF	TGTGCCAGCAGCGACAGCTTTGAAGCTTTCTTT
TRBV7-2	few	TRBD2	TRBJ2-5	CASSFLSEGGSEDF	TGTGCCAGCAGCTTCCTCTCAGAGGGCGGGAGTGAGGACTTC
TRBV29-1	.	.	TRBJ1-1	CSPQRWDGEAFF	TGCAGCCCACAGAGGTGGGACGGTGAAGCTTTCTTT
TRBV7-6	few	.	TRBJ1-2	CASSPPGSSYGYTF	TGTGCCAGCAGCCCCCCGGGGTCTTCTTATGGCTACACCTTC
TRBV28	.	TRBD2	TRBJ2-1	CASSPGLAGGREQFF	TGTGCCAGCAGCCCCGGACTAGCGGGAGGACGTGAGCAGTTCTTC
TRBV14	few	.	TRBJ2-1	CASSQPLSYNEQFF	TGTGCCAGCAGCCAACCACTCTCCTACAATGAGCAGTTCTTC
TRBV7-2	few	.	TRBJ2-3	CASSSPTLRTTDTQYF	TGTGCCAGCAGCTCCCCTACTCTTCGGACCACAGATACGCAGTATTTT
TRBV7-9	few	.	TRBJ1-2	CASSHPSAGDYGYTF	TGTGCCAGCAGCCACCCTTCCGCGGGGGATTATGGCTACACCTTC
TRBV12-3/TRBV12-4	once	TRBD2	TRBJ2-3	CASSLATSGRGDTQYF	TGTGCCAGCAGTTTAGCGACTAGCGGGAGGGGAGATACGCAGTATTTT
TRBV6-1	few	.	TRBJ2-7	CASSNPGTVYEQYF	TGTGCCAGCAGTAACCCCGGGACGGTATACGAGCAGTACTTC
TRBV7-9	.	.	TRBJ2-3	CASSFGGPGYTDTQYF	TGTGCCAGCAGCTTCGGTGGTCCAGGGTACACAGATACGCAGTATTTT
TRBV7-2	.	.	TRBJ2-4	CASSPHRDHLGNIQYF	TGTGCCAGCAGCCCACATCGGGACCACTTAGGGAACATTCAGTACTTC
TRBV12-3/TRBV12-4	.	.	TRBJ1-2	CASSATGYYGYTF	TGTGCCAGCAGTGCTACAGGCTACTATGGCTACACCTTC
TRBV7-2	.	TRBD1	TRBJ1-4	CASRPGQANEKLFF	TGTGCCAGCAGACCGGGACAGGCAAATGAAAAACTGTTTTTT
TRBV27	few	TRBD2	TRBJ2-5	CASSLGLAGAREETQYF	TGTGCCAGCAGTCTCGGACTAGCGGGAGCCCGGGAAGAGACCCAGTACTTC
TRBV2	.	.	TRBJ2-4	CASRGLAKNIPYF	TGTGCCAGCAGGGGATTAGCCAAAAACATTCCGTACTTC
TRBV3-1	.	TRBD2	TRBJ2-1	CASRASGSYNEQFF	TGTGCCAGCAGGGCTAGCGGGTCATACAATGAGCAGTTCTTC
TRBV10-3	.	.	TRBJ1-1	CAISQGTEAFF	TGTGCCATCAGCCAAGGGACTGAAGCTTTCTTT
TRBV7-9	many	TRBD2	TRBJ2-2	CASSVGLGVLGELFF	TGTGCCAGCAGCGTCGGACTAGGAGTTCTCGGGGAGCTGTTTTTT
TRBV12-3/TRBV12-4	.	.	TRBJ2-7	CASSFSFSEQYF	TGTGCCAGCAGTTTCAGCTTCTCCGAGCAGTACTTC